This TCR beta chain was sequenced in a study of vaccination and CD4 T cells after COVID-19. About the study: Sampling after COVID took place at a median of about 98 days (range 35 to 161) following diagnosis. For control cultures, the treatment was a CEFX pool, an HIV-1 Nef pool, or no peptide.

Note on this clonotype: Its antigen is still unknown.

Stated treatment: roughly 11-day PBMC culture with coronavirus spike peptide pools or control peptides (ViraFEST assay). Wells contained two million PBMCs each, and these were cultured with 8 to 10 IU/ml IL-2 and about 9 ug/ml peptide pools. The study sequenced cultured CD4+ T cell DNA using the Oncomine TCR Beta short-read assay. Genomic DNA from cultured CD4+ T cells was extracted. TCRdb recomputed calls from the PCR reads with MiXCR, one row per CDR3 protein. The sample includes about 14,000 distinct CDR3 sequences, roughly three fifths seen only once; the top ten take about 18%. Germline CDR1 is DFQATT and CDR2 is SNEGSKA (reference sequence). The CDR3 extends over 13 amino acids. The germline V and J ends were trimmed by 4 bases and 8 bases, with 16 bases remaining between them.

The TCR originated in a human donor with COVID-19. This specimen was cultured CD4+ T cells from blood, taken after SARS-CoV-2 vaccination. The chain has TRBV20-1 and TRBJ2-3, with D possibly being TRBD2 (6 bases). The CDR3 is CSAKLTSLVTQYF. The CDR3, as DNA: TGCAGTGCTAAATTGACTAGTCTCGTTACGCAGTATTTT.